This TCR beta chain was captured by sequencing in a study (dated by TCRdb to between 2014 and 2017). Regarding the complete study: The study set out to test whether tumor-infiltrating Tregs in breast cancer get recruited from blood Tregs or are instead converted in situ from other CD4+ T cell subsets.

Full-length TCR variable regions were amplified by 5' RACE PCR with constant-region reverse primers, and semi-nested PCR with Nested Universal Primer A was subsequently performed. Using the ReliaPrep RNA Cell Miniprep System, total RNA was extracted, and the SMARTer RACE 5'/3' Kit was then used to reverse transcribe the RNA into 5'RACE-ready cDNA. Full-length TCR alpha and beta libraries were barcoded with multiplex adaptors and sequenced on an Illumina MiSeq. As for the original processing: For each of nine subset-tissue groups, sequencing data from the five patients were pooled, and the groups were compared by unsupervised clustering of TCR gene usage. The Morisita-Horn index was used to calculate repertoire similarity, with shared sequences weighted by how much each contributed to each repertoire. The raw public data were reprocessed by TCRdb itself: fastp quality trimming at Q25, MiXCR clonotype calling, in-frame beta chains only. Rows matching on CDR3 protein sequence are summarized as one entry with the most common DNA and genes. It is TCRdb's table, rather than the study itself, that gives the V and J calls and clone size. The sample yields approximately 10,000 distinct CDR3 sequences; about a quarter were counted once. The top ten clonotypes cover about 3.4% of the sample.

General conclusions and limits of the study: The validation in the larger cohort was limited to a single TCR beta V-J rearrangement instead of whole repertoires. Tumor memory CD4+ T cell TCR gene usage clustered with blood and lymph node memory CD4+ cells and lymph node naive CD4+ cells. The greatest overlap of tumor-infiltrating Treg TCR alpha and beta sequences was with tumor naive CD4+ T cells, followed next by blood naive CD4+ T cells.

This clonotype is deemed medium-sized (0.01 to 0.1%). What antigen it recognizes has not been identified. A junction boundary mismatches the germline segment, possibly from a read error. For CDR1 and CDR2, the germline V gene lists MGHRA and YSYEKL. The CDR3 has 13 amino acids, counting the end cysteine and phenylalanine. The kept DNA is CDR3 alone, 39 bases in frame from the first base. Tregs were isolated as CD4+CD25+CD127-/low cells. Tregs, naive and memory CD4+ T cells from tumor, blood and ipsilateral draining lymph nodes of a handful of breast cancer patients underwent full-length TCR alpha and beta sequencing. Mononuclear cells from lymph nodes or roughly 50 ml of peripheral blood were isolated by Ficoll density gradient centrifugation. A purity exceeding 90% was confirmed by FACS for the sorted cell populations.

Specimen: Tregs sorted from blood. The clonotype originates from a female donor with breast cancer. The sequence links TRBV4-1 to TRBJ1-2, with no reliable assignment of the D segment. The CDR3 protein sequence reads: CASSEDMGYGYTF. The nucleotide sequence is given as TGCGCCAGCAGCGAAGATATGGGGTATGGCTACACCTTC.